This TCR beta chain was recovered during a study of T cells in Graves' hyperthyroidism and ophthalmopathy. V was shortened by 2 bases and J by 0 bases, with 12 bases between the two germline ends. The germline V gene encodes CDR1 SGHTS and CDR2 YDEGEE. The CDR3 consists of 16 residues. RNA transcripts served as the template for amplifying TCR beta CDR3 regions. When the TCR CDR3 underwent first-round RT-PCR, the HTBI primer set was used. TCRdb re-analysed the multiplex PCR reads in MiXCR, keeping a single row per CDR3 protein. The data show almost 500,000 distinct CDR3 sequences, approximately 23% seen once.

Sample: blood. This TCR came from an older woman with Graves' ophthalmopathy. The chain has TRBV5-8 and TRBJ1-3, with D possibly matching TRBD1 (6 bases). DNA of the CDR3: TGTGCCAGCAGCTTTTCGGGACACCGCTCTGGAAACACCATATATTTT. It codes for CASSFSGHRSGNTIYF.